This TCR beta chain is from a study of T cells in Graves' hyperthyroidism and ophthalmopathy (dated by TCRdb to about 2019). Context from the whole study: Peripheral blood samples were taken at the time of initial diagnosis, prior to any treatment. TCR V-J signatures able to tell the groups apart were searched for in a discovery cohort of 90 to 100 patients, of whom 40 to 45 had Graves' ophthalmopathy and 57 had stable Graves' hyperthyroidism. Prospective prediction of ophthalmopathy was tested in an independent validation cohort consisting of some 19 hyperthyroidism patients and 17 patients who later progressed to ophthalmopathy. The 100 or so discovery patients were divided at random into training and test sets in a 7:3 ratio. Thyroid tissue and blood T-cell repertoires from six Graves' hyperthyroidism patients were also compared in the study. Once sampling was done, hyperthyroidism patients were given methimazole at a starting dose of 30 mg daily, whereas ophthalmopathy patients were given high-dose intravenous methylprednisolone. TCR Vbeta CDR3 sequencing of around 130 peripheral blood samples (over 40 ophthalmopathy, some 75 hyperthyroidism and 17 progressor patients) is reported in the paper. Study-level results and caveats: In validation, the model predicted progression to ophthalmopathy with over 60% sensitivity and less than 80% specificity, a median of roughly seven months before onset. Blood samples also contained most of the expanded thyroid clonotypes (frequency above 0.001), which suggests that blood repertoires may reflect thyroid immune responses. No statistical method was used to set the sample size in advance, and investigators knew the group allocation. A 13 V-J signature model separated ophthalmopathy from stable hyperthyroidism, with nearly 90% sensitivity and approximately 81% specificity in cross-validation and 80%/75% in testing.

The CDR3 runs 15 amino acids, cysteine and phenylalanine included. The kept DNA is CDR3 alone, 45 bases in frame from the first base. Based on the germline V gene, the CDR1 and CDR2 sequences are MNHNS and SASEGT. Germline trimming: 8 bases from V, 3 bases from J; junction bases outside gene matches: 13. Turning to this clonotype: Which antigen it targets is not known. No base qualities exist here, and no much larger clone lies one base off it.

Stable Graves' hyperthyroidism was defined as the absence of progression to ophthalmopathy over 18 months of follow-up. Hyperthyroidism patients were newly diagnosed, with disease duration under 2 months, and aged 18 to 65 years. Exclusion was applied to patients with uncontrolled infections, other autoimmune diseases, pregnancy or lactation. Clinical symptoms, serum thyroxine and TRAb, thyroid ultrasound, and orbital computed tomography formed the basis for the diagnoses. PBMCs were separated from 10 ml of fresh peripheral blood using Ficoll-Paque density gradient centrifugation. Total RNA was extracted using Trizol reagent, and RNA quality was assessed on an Agilent 2100 Bioanalyzer. Amplification of TCR beta CDR3 regions was carried out from RNA transcripts. For the first round of RT-PCR on the TCR CDR3, the HTBI primer set was used together with the Qiagen OneStep RT-PCR kit. Libraries were constructed in a second round of multiplex PCR, after which size selection and purification were carried out. The libraries were sequenced on an Illumina HiSeq2000 using paired-end 100 bp reads. Per the source publication's procedure: SOAPnuke was used to process the raw data, with reads discarded if the reads contained adapters or uncalled bases, had a mean Phred below 15, or lacked an exact constant-primer or identifier match. COPE v1.2.5 was used to merge high-quality paired reads, and clonotypes were defined as unique nucleotide sequences. MiTCR v1.1 was used to align clonotypes to the IMGT TRBV, TRBD and TRBJ reference segments. The analysis was restricted to V-J combinations with a frequency above 0.0001, which together covered approximately 99% of the repertoires. The TCS score was defined as F50 (clonal expansion) divided by E x V (chaos), with BLOSUM62-based TCRdist calculated between CDR3 peptides within each V-J. Welch's t-statistics and random forest reduced around 520 V-J features to around 14, which were used in a naive Bayes classifier (R e1071). Clones were called with MiXCR by TCRdb after fastp trimmed the public reads at Q25, and only in-frame beta chains were retained. CDR3 protein duplicates are merged, each entry listing the most common genes and DNA. None of the V and J calls come from the authors' own analysis; TCRdb made them. The sample table holds hundreds of thousands of distinct CDR3 sequences, of which 15% to 18% were seen once. 13% to 15% of the sample rests with the top ten.

The sequence derives from a woman between 18 and 29 years old with Graves' hyperthyroidism. The chain joins TRBV6-1 to TRBJ2-7; 7 bases in between match TRBD1. Material for sequencing was blood. The CDR3 has the sequence CASQVWTGLSYEQYF. Read as DNA, the sequence is TGTGCCAGCCAGGTTTGGACAGGACTTAGCTACGAGCAGTACTTC.